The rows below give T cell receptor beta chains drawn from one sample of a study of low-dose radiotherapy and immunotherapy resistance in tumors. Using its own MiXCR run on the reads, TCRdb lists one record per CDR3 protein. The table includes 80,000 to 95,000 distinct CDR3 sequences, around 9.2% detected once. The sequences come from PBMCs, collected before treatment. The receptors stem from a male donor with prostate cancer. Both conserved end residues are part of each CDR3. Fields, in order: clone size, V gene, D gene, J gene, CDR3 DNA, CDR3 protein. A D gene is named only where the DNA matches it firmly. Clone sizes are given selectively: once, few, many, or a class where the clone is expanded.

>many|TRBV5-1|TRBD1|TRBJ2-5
TGCGCCAGCAGCCCGACAGGGCACCAAGAGACCCAGTACTTC
CASSPTGHQETQYF
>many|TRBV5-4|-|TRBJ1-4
TGTGCCAGCAGCTTGGCAGGGCAGGAAGAAAAACTGTTTTTT
CASSLAGQEEKLFF
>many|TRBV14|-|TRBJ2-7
TGTGCCAGCAGCCAAAAGGGCGTGGAGCAGTACTTC
CASSQKGVEQYF
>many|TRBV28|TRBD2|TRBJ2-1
TGTGCCAGCACCCCGGGGCTAGCGGGAGGGGGCAATGAGCAGTTCTTC
CASTPGLAGGGNEQFF
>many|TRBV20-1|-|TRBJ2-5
TGCAGTGCTAGAGATCATAATTACGGGATTTCAGAGACCCAGTACTTC
CSARDHNYGISETQYF
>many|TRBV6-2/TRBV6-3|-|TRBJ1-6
TGTGCCAGCACCCGGGTCTTGACTTCGGGGAATTCACCCCTCCACTTT
CASTRVLTSGNSPLHF
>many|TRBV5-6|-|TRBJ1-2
TGTGCCAGCAGCTTGAACACCGGCTTTGGCTACACCTTC
CASSLNTGFGYTF
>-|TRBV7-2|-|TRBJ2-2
TGTGCCAGCACCCAGAGTCCGGGGGGCGGCGGGGAGCTGTTTTTT
CASTQSPGGGGELFF
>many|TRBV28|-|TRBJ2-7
TGTGCCAGCAGTTTCCCACAGGGGGGGAGCGGCGAGCAGTACTTC
CASSFPQGGSGEQYF
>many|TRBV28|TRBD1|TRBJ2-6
TGTGCCAGCAGGATTGCCAGCTCCTACAGGGGCCCTTCCTCTGGGGCCAACGTCCTGACTTTC
CASRIASSYRGPSSGANVLTF
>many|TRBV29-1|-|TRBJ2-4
TGCAGCGTTGAAGGAGGGGGTGAAAACATTCAGTACTTC
CSVEGGGENIQYF
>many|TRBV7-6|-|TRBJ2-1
TGTGCCAGCAGCCCAAACAAAAATTCCTACAATGAGCAGTTCTTC
CASSPNKNSYNEQFF
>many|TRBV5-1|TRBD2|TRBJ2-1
TGCGCCAGCAGCTTGACTAGCGGTTTCTCCTACAATGAGCAGTTCTTC
CASSLTSGFSYNEQFF
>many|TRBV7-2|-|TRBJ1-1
TGTGCCAGCAGCCCGCGGCAGGGGAACACTGAAGCTTTCTTT
CASSPRQGNTEAFF
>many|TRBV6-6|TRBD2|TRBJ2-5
TGTGCCAGCAGTTACTCGGGCCTCGGGGGTAGCGGGGGGGGGCGAGAGACCCAGTACTTC
CASSYSGLGGSGGGRETQYF
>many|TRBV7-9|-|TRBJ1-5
TGTGCCAGCAGCTTCAAAGCTGAAAGCAATCAGCCCCAGCATTTT
CASSFKAESNQPQHF
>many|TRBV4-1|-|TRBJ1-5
TGCGCCAGCAGCCCCGAATGGAATCAGCCCCAGCATTTT
CASSPEWNQPQHF
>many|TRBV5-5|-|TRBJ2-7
TGTGCCAGCAGCACTGGGACGACACTCGAGCAGTACTTC
CASSTGTTLEQYF
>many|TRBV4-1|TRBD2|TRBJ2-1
TGCGCCAGCAGCCAAGTCCAGCGGGACTACAATGAGCAGTTCTTC
CASSQVQRDYNEQFF
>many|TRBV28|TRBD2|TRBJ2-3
TGTGCCAGCACTACTAGCGGGAGAACAGATACGCAGTATTTT
CASTTSGRTDTQYF
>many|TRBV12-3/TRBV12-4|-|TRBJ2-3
TGTGCCAGCAGCACGACCAGTCGGGGCACAGATACGCAGTATTTT
CASSTTSRGTDTQYF
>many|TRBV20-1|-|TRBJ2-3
TGCAGTGCTAGGGAACTAGGGGACTTGGATACGCAGTATTTT
CSARELGDLDTQYF
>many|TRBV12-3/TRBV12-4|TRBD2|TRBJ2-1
TGTGCCAGCAGCCGCGACGGTAGCGGGAGGAGAAATGAGCAGTTCTTC
CASSRDGSGRRNEQFF
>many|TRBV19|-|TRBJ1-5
TGTGCCAGTTCCTTCCCCGGCAATCAGCCCCAGCATTTT
CASSFPGNQPQHF
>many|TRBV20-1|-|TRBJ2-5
TGCAGTGCTAGCGGGAGAGAAGAGACCCAGTACTTC
CSASGREETQYF
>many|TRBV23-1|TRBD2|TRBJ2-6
TGCGCCAGCAGTCAATTTGGTTCGGGGGCTAGCGGGAGTGTTGGGGCCAACGTCCTGACTTTC
CASSQFGSGASGSVGANVLTF
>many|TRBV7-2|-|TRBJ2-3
TGTGCCAGCAGCTTCCTGGCAGATACGCAGTATTTT
CASSFLADTQYF
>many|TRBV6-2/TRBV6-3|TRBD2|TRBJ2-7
TGTGCCAGCAGTTACGGTTCGGCTAGCGGGGGATACGAGCAGTACTTC
CASSYGSASGGYEQYF
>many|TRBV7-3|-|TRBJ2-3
TGTGCCAGCAGCTTAGCTGATACGCAGTATTTT
CASSLADTQYF
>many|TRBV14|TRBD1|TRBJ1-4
TGTGCCAGCAGCCAATATGGGACAGGTGCAACTAATGAAAAACTGTTTTTT
CASSQYGTGATNEKLFF
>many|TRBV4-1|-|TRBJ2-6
TGCGCCAGCAGCCAAGACAACTCTGGGGCCAACGTCCTGACTTTC
CASSQDNSGANVLTF
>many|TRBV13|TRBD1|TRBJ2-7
TGTGCCAGCAGCTTAGCCGGCAGGGGGTCCTTTCAACCCAGGTCCTACGAGCAGTACTTC
CASSLAGRGSFQPRSYEQYF
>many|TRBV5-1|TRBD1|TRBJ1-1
TGCGCCAGCAGCTGGGATGGGACAGCAATGAACACTGAAGCTTTCTTT
CASSWDGTAMNTEAFF
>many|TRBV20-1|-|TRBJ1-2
TGCAGTGCTCGGGACGGAGCTAACTATGGCTACACCTTC
CSARDGANYGYTF
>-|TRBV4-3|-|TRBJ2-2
TGCGCCTGCAGCCAAGGGTACCCGGTAACCGGGGGGCTGTTTTTT
CACSQGYPVTGGLFF
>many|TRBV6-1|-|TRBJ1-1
TGTGCCAGCAGTGAATTGGTCAGCCTGAACACTGAAGCTTTCTTT
CASSELVSLNTEAFF
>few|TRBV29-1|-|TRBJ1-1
TGCAGCGTTGGCGGGGTGCACACTGAAGCTTTCTTT
CSVGGVHTEAFF
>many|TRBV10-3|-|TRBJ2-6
TGTGCCATCTTGGGCGCAAGGGCCAACGTCCTGACTTTC
CAILGARANVLTF
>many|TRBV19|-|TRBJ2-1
TGTGCCAGTACATGGAGGGGGTTCGGAGTTTCTTTGAGTGAGCAGTTCTTC
CASTWRGFGVSLSEQFF
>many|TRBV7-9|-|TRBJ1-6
TGTGCCAGCACCGTAACAGGAGCAGATAATTCACCCCTCCACTTT
CASTVTGADNSPLHF
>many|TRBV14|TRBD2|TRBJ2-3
TGTGCCAGCAGCCACTTTAGCGGGAGTTCAGATACGCAGTATTTT
CASSHFSGSSDTQYF
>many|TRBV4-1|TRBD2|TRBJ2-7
TGCGCCAGCAGCCAAGGGCGGGGGACCTACGAGCAGTACTTC
CASSQGRGTYEQYF
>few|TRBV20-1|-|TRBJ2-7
TGCAGTGCGCCAGGACAGCTTGAGCAGTACTTC
CSAPGQLEQYF
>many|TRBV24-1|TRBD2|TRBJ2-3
TGTGCCACCAGTGATCCACTTGGGCTAGCGGGAGCAGATACGCAGTATTTT
CATSDPLGLAGADTQYF
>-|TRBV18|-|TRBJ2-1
TGTGCCAGCTCACCAGGAGGGCCCCACAATGAGCAGTTCTTC
CASSPGGPHNEQFF
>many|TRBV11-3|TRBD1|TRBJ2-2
TGTGCCAGCAGCTTAGCACAGGGGGCGAACACCGGGGAGCTGTTTTTT
CASSLAQGANTGELFF